The 21 T cell receptor beta chains listed next were all sequenced from one sample in a study of shared clonotypes between healthy human individuals. The data were produced by immunoSEQ multiplex PCR, yet TCRdb's version contains in-frame clones alone and is incomplete. The top ten clones hold roughly an eighth of a sample with approximately 480,000 clones, about three quarters of them seen once. Sequenced sample: PBMCs. These receptors all stem from a woman aged 40-49 years in good health. Some clones in this sample may be carry-over from other donors' samples.

This clone was seen more than once but under ten times. In DNA, the CDR3 is TGTGCCAGCAGTCAGGGATCTCAGCCCCAGCATTTT. Translated: CASSQGSQPQHF. The rearrangement links TRBV28 to TRBJ1-5, with D maybe TRBD1 (5 bases). CDR3 length: 12 amino acids. Deletions cut 5 bases from V and 6 bases from J, with 8 bases between. Germline values: CDR1 MDHEN, CDR2 SYDVKM.

The rearrangement links TRBV6-5 to TRBJ1-5, with D maybe TRBD1 (5 bases). V was trimmed by 6 bases and J by 7 bases, leaving 13 bases between them. The CDR3 contains 13 residues. Germline assignment: CDR1 MNHEY and CDR2 SVGAGI. The CDR3 DNA reads as TGTGCCAGCAGAAGGGGTATCAGACAGCCCCAGCATTTT. It specifies CASRRGIRQPQHF.

The genes are TRBV11-1 and TRBJ2-7; 8 bases agree with TRBD1. CDR3 size: 14 residues. The germline V gene encodes CDR1 SGHAT and CDR2 FQDESV (reference sequence). With 5 bases clipped from V and 3 bases from J, the junction kept 6 bases outside the gene matches. The CDR3 here is CASSRGQGSYEQYF. The CDR3 DNA sequence: TGTGCCAGCAGCCGCGGACAGGGCAGCTACGAGCAGTACTTC.

J is TRBJ2-3 and V is TRBV2; 10 bases are shared with TRBD2. CDR3 length: 13 amino acids. CDR1 and CDR2 (germline): SNHLY, FYNNEI. V dropped 6 bases and J dropped 15; count of bases not matched to a gene: 12. The CDR3 loop is CASRGDLAGVFYF. The CDR3 nucleotides are TGTGCCAGCAGGGGGGACCTAGCGGGAGTATTCTATTTT.

The gene calls are TRBV6-5 and TRBJ1-5; possibly TRBD1 for D (5 bases). Germline CDR1 is MNHEY and CDR2 is SVGAGI. Trimming cost V 4 bases and J 2 bases, with 12 bases left between them. The CDR3 totals 15 residues. This CDR3 is CASSLGARGNQPQHF. CDR3 nucleotides: TGTGCCAGCAGTTTAGGGGCCCGGGGCAATCAGCCCCAGCATTTT.

The CDR3 protein is CASSLQSSGANVLTF. CDR3 bases: TGTGCCAGCAGCCTACAGAGCTCTGGGGCCAACGTCCTGACTTTC. V usage is TRBV7-3 and J usage is TRBJ2-6; D gene unclear. The CDR3 runs to 15 residues. V was clipped by 5 bases and J by 0 bases, with 8 bases between them. The germline CDR1 and CDR2 sequences are SGHTA and FQGTGA.

The chain carries TRBV15 and TRBJ2-5; maybe TRBD2 (6 bases). The CDR3 runs to 13 residues. The germline V gene encodes CDR1 LNHNV and CDR2 YYDKDF (reference sequence). The V end was cut by 1 base, the J end by 4 bases, with 7 bases between. CDR3 protein: CATSRAGVETQYF. DNA for the CDR3: TGTGCCACCAGCAGAGCGGGAGTAGAGACCCAGTACTTC. Full variable domain (missing parts from reference TRBV15 and TRBJ2-5): DAMVIQNPRYQVTQFGKPVTLSCSQTLNHNVMYWYQQKSSQAPKLLFHYYDKDFNNEADTPDNFQSRRPNTSFCFLDIRSPGLGDTAMYLCATSRAGVETQYFGPGTRLLVL.

The J gene is TRBJ2-5, the V gene TRBV2; TRBD1 is a possible D gene (5 bases). Germline-derived CDR1 and CDR2 are SNHLY and FYNNEI. The CDR3 spans 13 residues. The V end was cut by 6 bases, the J end by 4 bases, with 12 bases between. DNA of the CDR3: TGTGCCAGCAGCCCTAGTAGGGGAGAGACCCAGTACTTC. This translates into CASSPSRGETQYF.

CDR3 sequence reads: CASSPRGGAATEAFF. As DNA, the CDR3 is TGTGCCAGCTCACCCAGAGGGGGAGCCGCCACTGAAGCTTTCTTT. The chain has TRBV18 and TRBJ1-1; D might be TRBD1 (6 bases). This CDR3 region has 15 residues. Per germline, CDR1 KGHSH and CDR2 LQKENI. The germline V and J ends were trimmed by 3 bases and 4 bases, with 15 bases remaining between them.

This clone was recorded once. The chain is built from TRBV15 and TRBJ2-2; TRBD2 might be the D (5 bases). Trimming took off 8 bases at V and 5 bases at J, with 18 bases between the two ends. CDR3 length equals 15 residues. Germline CDR1 reads LNHNV; CDR2 reads YYDKDF (reference sequence). The DNA for the CDR3 is TGTGCCACCGAGAAGAGGGAGAGAAAGACCGGGGAGCTGTTTTTT. It translates to CATEKRERKTGELFF.

The J gene is TRBJ1-1, the V gene TRBV6-6; perhaps TRBD1 as D (5 bases). CDR3 size: 13 residues. Between the trimmed V and J ends, which lost 2 bases and 7 bases, there was a span of 11 bases. Germline V gene data show CDR1 as MNHNY and CDR2 as SVGAGI (reference sequence). The CDR3: CASSYARDGEAFF. As DNA, the CDR3 is TGTGCCAGCAGTTACGCCCGGGACGGTGAAGCTTTCTTT.

The V gene is TRBV18, the J gene TRBJ2-5, with a weak D call TRBD2 (5 bases). The CDR3 runs 14 residues. Germline V gene data show CDR1 as KGHSH and CDR2 as LQKENI. Trimming stripped 2 bases from V and 5 bases from J, with 12 bases between. This CDR3 reads CASSPNGVVETQYF. In DNA form, the CDR3 reads TGTGCCAGCTCACCAAACGGGGTGGTGGAGACCCAGTACTTC.

The chain joins TRBV11-1 to TRBJ2-5; D possibly matches TRBD1 or TRBD2 (6 bases each). TRBJ2-7 matches the DNA end more closely, so the J call is doubtful. Germline-derived CDR1 and CDR2 are SGHAT and FQDESV (reference sequence). This CDR3 contains 14 residues. The CDR3 region is CASSLRFGGHEQYF. The CDR3 DNA reads as TGTGCCAGCAGCCTGAGGTTCGGGGGCCACGAGCAGTACTTC.

The chain employs TRBV10-3 and TRBJ1-2; D uncertain. The CDR3 spans 14 residues. CDR1 and CDR2 (germline): ENHRY, SYGVKD. Trimming shortened V by 0 bases and J by 4 bases, and 9 bases separated the two germline ends. The CDR3 region is CAISESPLSYGYTF. Here the CDR3 DNA reads TGTGCCATCAGTGAGTCGCCCCTGTCCTATGGCTACACCTTC.

The rearrangement joins TRBV28 to TRBJ2-1; D is possibly TRBD2 (6 bases). The CDR3 runs to 17 residues. The germline V gene encodes CDR1 MDHEN and CDR2 SYDVKM. V lost 3 bases, J lost 8 bases, and 23 bases lay in between. CDR3 in amino acids: CASSLSISGALGDEQFF. CDR3 in DNA: TGTGCCAGCAGTTTGAGTATCTCGGGAGCCCTAGGGGATGAGCAGTTCTTC.

The chain is built from TRBV19 and TRBJ2-5; TRBD1 is a possible D gene (6 bases). The germline V gene encodes CDR1 LNHDA and CDR2 SQIVND (reference sequence). Trimming took off 5 bases at V and 2 bases at J, with 12 bases between the two ends. CDR3 length: 14 residues. The CDR3 loop is CASSPQGTQETQYF. The CDR3 coding sequence is TGTGCCAGTAGTCCACAGGGTACGCAAGAGACCCAGTACTTC.

This clone was picked up a small number of times. The chain uses TRBV11-2 and TRBJ2-1; D is tentatively TRBD1 or TRBD2 (5 bases each). The CDR3 is 13 amino acids. Trimming pared 3 bases from V and 6 bases from J, leaving 9 bases between. CDR1 is SGHAT and CDR2 is FQNNGV in the germline V gene. This chain's CDR3 is CASSLGTTNEQFF. The CDR3 nucleotides are TGTGCCAGCAGCTTGGGGACCACCAATGAGCAGTTCTTC.

The rearrangement joins TRBV7-9 to TRBJ2-1; unclear D gene. Germline V gene lookup returns CDR1 SEHNR and CDR2 FQNEAQ (reference sequence). The CDR3 has 11 residues. Trimming pared 4 bases from V and 9 bases from J, leaving 7 bases between. In DNA form, the CDR3 reads TGTGCCAGCAGCTGGCCGGCTGAGCAGTTCTTC. The encoded protein is CASSWPAEQFF.

The rearrangement joins TRBV6-5 to TRBJ1-1; TRBD1 might be the D (5 bases). The CDR3 totals 13 residues. With 6 bases removed from V and 9 bases from J, the gap between germline ends came to 17 bases. Germline V gene lookup returns CDR1 MNHEY and CDR2 SVGAGI. CDR3 nucleotides: TGTGCCAGCAGCAGTGAGCCAGGGCGGAAAGCTTTCTTT. This translates into CASSSEPGRKAFF.

The chain joins TRBV7-9 to TRBJ1-2; D is ambiguous. The length of the CDR3 is 13 residues. Germline V gene lookup returns CDR1 SEHNR and CDR2 FQNEAQ (reference sequence). The V gene lost 0 bases and the J gene lost 3 bases, with 5 bases spanning the gap. CDR3 sequence: CASSLAGHYGYTF. CDR3 DNA sequence: TGTGCCAGCAGCTTAGCGGGTCACTATGGCTACACCTTC.

The V gene is TRBV18, the J gene TRBJ2-7, with 13 bases that match TRBD2. CDR3 length equals 16 residues. Germline V lookup: CDR1 KGHSH, CDR2 LQKENI. With V trimmed by 5 bases and J by 5 bases, 9 bases remained unmatched. The CDR3 DNA is TGTGCCAGCTCATGGGGTCCCGGGACTAGCGGGAACGAGCAGTACTTC. Its translation: CASSWGPGTSGNEQYF.